The clone carrying this TCR beta chain was detected many times. Its antigen is unidentified. Beta-chain TCR CDR3 regions were amplified from RNA transcripts. Scientists carried out first-round RT-PCR using HTBI primers and then a second-round multiplex PCR. Using its own MiXCR run on the multiplex PCR reads, TCRdb lists one record per CDR3 protein. The table includes almost 400,000 distinct CDR3 sequences, roughly 18% detected once. Ophthalmopathy donors were characterized by moderate-to-severe activity, CAS of at least 3, NOSPECS of at least 4, and duration under 3 months. Diagnosis was based on clinical symptoms, serum thyroxine, TRAb, thyroid ultrasound and orbital computed tomography. Deletions cut 6 bases from V and 7 bases from J, with 13 bases between. CDR1 is SNHLY, CDR2 FYNNEI, per germline. The CDR3 is 13 residues long. This sample stems from a study of Graves' ophthalmopathy and Graves' hyperthyroidism. Whole-study results and caveats: Ophthalmopathy was separated from stable hyperthyroidism by a 13-signature model with 87.88% sensitivity and around 84% specificity. Most thyroid-expanded clonotypes exceeding 0.001 frequency were also found in blood.

The sequenced sample consisted of peripheral blood. The sequence was obtained from a woman aged 18-29 years with Graves' ophthalmopathy. The chain employs TRBV2 and TRBJ1-5; TRBD1 is a possible D gene (6 bases). CDR3 protein: CASRQGLGQPQHF. The CDR3 DNA sequence: TGTGCCAGCAGGCAGGGGTTAGGACAGCCCCAGCATTTT.